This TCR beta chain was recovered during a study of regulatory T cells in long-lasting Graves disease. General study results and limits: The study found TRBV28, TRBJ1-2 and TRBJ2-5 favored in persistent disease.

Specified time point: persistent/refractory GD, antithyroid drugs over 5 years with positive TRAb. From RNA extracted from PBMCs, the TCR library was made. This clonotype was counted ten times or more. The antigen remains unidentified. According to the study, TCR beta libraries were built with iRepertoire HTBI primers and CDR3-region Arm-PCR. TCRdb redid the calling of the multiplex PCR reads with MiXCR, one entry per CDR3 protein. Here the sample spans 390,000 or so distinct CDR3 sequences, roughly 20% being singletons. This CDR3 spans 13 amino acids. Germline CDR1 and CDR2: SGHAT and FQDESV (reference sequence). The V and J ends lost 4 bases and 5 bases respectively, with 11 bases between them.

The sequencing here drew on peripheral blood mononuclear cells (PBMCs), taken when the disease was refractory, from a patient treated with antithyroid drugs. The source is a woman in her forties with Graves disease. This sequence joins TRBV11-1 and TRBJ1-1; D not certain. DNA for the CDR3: TGTGCCAGCAGCTCTAGGTATCCGACTGAAGCTTTCTTT. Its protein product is CASSSRYPTEAFF.